The 13 T cell receptor beta chains below all came from one sample that was sequenced in a study of control samples from healthy donors and cancer patients. Clones were read by immunoSEQ multiplex PCR, and TCRdb kept only the in-frame ones, dropping some. The profile covers hundreds of thousands of clones, with roughly 90% appearing a single time and 5.5% to 8% taken by the ten largest. Sequencing was done on a sample of PBMCs. The receptors were sampled from a man in his forties or fifties with head and neck cancer.

V and J are TRBV30 and TRBJ1-2, with a possible D match to TRBD1 (6 bases). Germline V CDR1 and CDR2: GTSNPN, SVGIG (reference sequence). The CDR3 extends over 12 amino acids. Deletions cut 5 bases from V and 4 bases from J, with 11 bases between. CDR3 in amino acids: CAWQDSFYGYTF. In DNA, the CDR3 is TGTGCCTGGCAGGACAGCTTCTATGGCTACACCTTC.

The chain has TRBV18 and TRBJ1-1, with D maybe TRBD1 (5 bases). Between the trimmed V and J ends, which lost 3 bases and 2 bases, there was a span of 13 bases. Germline CDR1 is KGHSH and CDR2 is LQKENI. The CDR3 length is 15 residues. The CDR3 DNA reads as TGTGCCAGCTCACCCCGGGGGGAGCGAAACACTGAAGCTTTCTTT. The encoded protein is CASSPRGERNTEAFF.

The chain links TRBV4-3 to TRBJ1-3; 10 nucleotides align to TRBD1. V lost 0 bases to trimming and J lost 7 bases; unmatched junction nucleotides: 6. In germline, CDR1 is LGHNA, CDR2 YSLEER. The CDR3 spans 16 residues. CDR3 in amino acids: CASSQDRGQGRNTIYF. DNA for the CDR3: TGCGCCAGCAGCCAAGATCGGGGACAGGGGCGGAACACCATATATTTT.

The rearrangement uses TRBV30 and TRBJ1-6; 10 nucleotides match TRBD1. Germline V CDR1 and CDR2: GTSNPN, SVGIG (reference sequence). This CDR3 comprises 14 residues. Trimming at V came to 3 bases and at J to 7 bases, leaving 3 bases not matched to a gene. CDR3 loop: CAWRWGQGNSPLHF. CDR3 nucleotides: TGTGCCTGGAGATGGGGACAGGGGAATTCACCCCTCCACTTT.

The gene calls are TRBV6-2 or TRBV6-3 and TRBJ2-2; 8 nucleotides line up with TRBD2. Germline values: CDR1 MNHEY, CDR2 SVGEGT. The junction had 6 bases not matched to a gene; V was cut back by 5 bases and J by 7 bases. This CDR3 contains 14 residues. This CDR3 is CASSLGLEIGELFF. CDR3 bases: TGTGCCAGCAGTCTGGGACTAGAGATCGGGGAGCTGTTTTTT.

The gene calls are TRBV15 and TRBJ2-5; D might be TRBD2 (6 bases). Germline values: CDR1 LNHNV, CDR2 YYDKDF (reference sequence). V lost 3 bases to trimming and J lost 2 bases, with 16 bases between them. This CDR3 is built from 16 residues. The CDR3 DNA follows: TGTGCCACCAGCAGGGGGACTGGGCGGGGACAAGAGACCCAGTACTTC. It yields the protein CATSRGTGRGQETQYF. Full variable domain (remainder filled in from reference TRBV15 and TRBJ2-5): DAMVIQNPRYQVTQFGKPVTLSCSQTLNHNVMYWYQQKSSQAPKLLFHYYDKDFNNEADTPDNFQSRRPNTSFCFLDIRSPGLGDTAMYLCATSRGTGRGQETQYFGPGTRLLVL.

The V call is TRBV5-1, the J call TRBJ2-1; TRBD2 matches 9 bases. CDR1 and CDR2 (germline): SGHRS, YFSETQ. With 2 bases clipped from V and 5 bases from J, the junction kept 14 bases outside the gene matches. This CDR3 has 18 residues. For the CDR3, the DNA is TGCGCCAGCAGCTTACCTAGCGGGGTTGGGGCTGTCGACAATGAGCAGTTCTTC. Its translation is CASSLPSGVGAVDNEQFF.

This chain joins TRBV6-6 and TRBJ2-7; 8 bases line up with TRBD2. CDR3 size: 13 residues. CDR1 and CDR2 from the germline V gene are MNHNY and SVGAGI (reference sequence). With 6 bases clipped from V and 4 bases from J, the junction kept 5 bases outside the gene matches. This chain's CDR3 is CASSFGGGYEQYF. The CDR3 DNA follows: TGTGCCAGCAGCTTCGGGGGGGGGTACGAGCAGTACTTC.

This clone came up a few times. The chain is built from TRBV7-2 and TRBJ2-5, with TRBD1 matching over 7 bases. V gave up 2 bases and J gave up 8 bases; unmatched junction bases: 11. CDR3 length: 15 residues. CDR1 is SGHTA and CDR2 is FQGNSA in the germline V gene. CDR3 amino acids: CASSLMGTELVTQYF. The CDR3 DNA reads TGTGCCAGCAGCTTAATGGGGACAGAACTCGTAACCCAGTACTTC.

V is TRBV30 and J is TRBJ2-2, with D possibly being TRBD1 or TRBD2 (6 bases each). CDR1 is GTSNPN, CDR2 SVGIG, per germline (reference sequence). V shed 5 bases and J shed 3 bases, with 13 bases lying between them. CDR3 size: 14 residues. The DNA for the CDR3 is TGTGCCTGGGGCGGGGACATTGACACCGGGGAGCTGTTTTTT. Translated: CAWGGDIDTGELFF.

This chain uses TRBV5-1 with TRBJ2-5; the D is unclear. CDR1 SGHRS and CDR2 YFSETQ come from the germline V gene. The V and J ends lost 0 bases and 7 bases respectively, with 7 bases between them. The CDR3 is 12 amino acids. The chain's CDR3 is CASSLGSRTQYF. DNA for the CDR3: TGCGCCAGCAGCTTGGGAAGCCGGACCCAGTACTTC.

A note on this clone: Different DNA sequences within this sample yield the same CDR3. This sequence joins TRBV2 and TRBJ2-7; TRBD1 matches 7 bases. In germline, CDR1 is SNHLY, CDR2 FYNNEI. CDR3 length equals 13 residues. Losses at the gene ends were 5 bases for V and 3 bases for J; bases not matched to a gene: 4. As DNA, the CDR3 is TGTGCCAGCAGTCGGGACAGTTACTACGAGCAGTACTTC. The encoded protein is CASSRDSYYEQYF.

This chain connects TRBV10-3 to TRBJ2-3; D may be TRBD2 (5 bases). This CDR3 spans 14 amino acids. Trimming removed 3 bases from V and 2 bases from J, with 9 bases in between. CDR1 is ENHRY and CDR2 is SYGVKD in the germline V gene. CDR3 loop: CAISDSGNTDTQYF. CDR3 in DNA: TGTGCCATCAGTGATTCGGGGAACACAGATACGCAGTATTTT.